This entry is about one TCR beta chain. The antigen remains undetermined. The data were obtained in a study of OX40 agonist ivuxolimab in advanced cancers. General study points: The mean number of expanded clones was higher in CD8+ T cells than in CD4+.

The table came from immunoSEQ multiplex PCR; TCRdb's copy has only in-frame clones and leaves some out. The sample consists of some 66,000 clones, around four fifths of them appearing once. The V gene's germline CDR1 is LNHDA and CDR2 SQIVND (reference sequence). The CDR3 runs to 12 residues. Trimming left V 2 bases short and J 6 bases short, with 7 bases between. The source of this sequence is an adult with an advanced solid tumor such as melanoma, head and neck, liver or kidney cancer. Sample: CD4+ or CD8+ T cells sorted from blood, taken in a trial of the OX40 agonist ivuxolimab. This rearrangement joins TRBV19 to TRBJ1-2, with D unclear. The CDR3 region is CASSIMANGYTF. DNA for the CDR3: TGTGCCAGTAGTATAATGGCTAATGGCTACACCTTC.